This TCR beta chain originates from a study of shared clonotypes between healthy human individuals. Profiled with immunoSEQ multiplex PCR; TCRdb holds only in-frame clones, not every one. The table shows about 1 million clones, with about 70% occurring only once. A note on this clone: Its antigen is not identified.

General observations from the study: Though the depth was large, rarefaction showed that sorted-subset sequencing was incomplete. A reduction in generation probabilities was seen for non-shared clonotypes relative to those shared by all four donors.

V shed 1 base and J shed 2 bases, with 6 bases lying between them. This CDR3 has 13 residues. Germline V gives CDR1 MGHRA, CDR2 YSYEKL. The V and J genes are TRBV4-1 and TRBJ2-7; a possible D gene is TRBD1 (5 bases). The receptor was derived from a man between 18 and 35 years old in good health. Specimen: memory CD4+ T cells sorted from blood. Regarding subset: CD45RA-negative fraction. The CDR3 DNA reads as TGCGCCAGCAGCCAAGGGGGCACCTACGAGCAGTACTTC. Amino acid sequence: CASSQGGTYEQYF.